This T cell receptor (beta chain) was obtained from a study of CD8+ T cells in alopecia areata (dated by TCRdb to 2016 to 2019). Regarding the study in general: Treated patients were enrolled in an open-label pilot trial of oral tofacitinib, 5 to 10 mg twice daily, for moderate-to-severe alopecia areata. Tofacitinib was given for 6 to 18 months, followed by 6 months of follow-up off drug to assess delayed response and recurrence. Tofacitinib-treated patients had biopsies at baseline and at 4 and 24 weeks of treatment, with a later scalp biopsy in several patients. High-throughput TCRbeta sequencing was used to examine T cell clonal expansion in alopecia areata in both the C3H/HeJ mouse model and human patients. In treated patients, disease severity was measured using the SALT score, which gives the percentage of scalp surface area affected. Human TCRbeta sequencing covered scalp tissue and sorted CD4+ and CD8+ peripheral blood T cells from patchy and totalis/universalis alopecia areata patients and healthy controls. TCRbeta CDR3 regions were amplified by immunoSEQ multiplex PCR with 35 Vbeta forward and 13 Jbeta reverse primers. RNA came from the PAXgene miRNA kit for fixed scalp, the miRNeasy kit for PBMCs, and the RNeasy kit for mouse skin. Scalp clonality was compared among normal scalp (n=4), patchy alopecia areata scalp (n=8), and alopecia totalis/universalis scalp (n=8). General study outcomes and caveats: During tofacitinib treatment, many expanded lesional clones stuck around in both scalp and blood, and this persistence may partly explain why relapse happens after treatment is stopped. Because the treated cohort was small and had only one nonresponder, larger studies are needed to examine links between baseline CD8+ expansion and response. TCR sequences shared between patients were less clear than in mice, possibly partly because of HLA diversity in the patient population. Higher clonality and more expanded CD8+ clones were observed in lesional scalp than in normal scalp, particularly in alopecia totalis/universalis, a finding suggestive of antigenic drive. Scalp TCR repertoire analysis is complicated because resident alphabeta T cells in normal human skin are also sequenced, whereas mouse skin is dominated by gammadelta T cells. Tofacitinib significantly lowered scalp clonality and the number of expanded CD8+ clones among the top 100 scalp clones.

The sample's time point label, in plain terms: less than five weeks on oral tofacitinib. Explained via the paper, the treatment or condition label denotes: oral pan-JAK inhibitor, 5-10 mg twice daily. Lesional scalp punch biopsies and peripheral blood were obtained from alopecia areata patients. PBMCs were isolated by density centrifugation and stained for CD3, CD4 and CD8, and CD4+ and CD8+ T cells were sorted on a FACSAria. This clone has more than one count but fewer than ten. The specificity of this receptor is unknown. No much larger clone is present one base from it, and per-base qualities are unavailable. Here V drops 7 bases and J drops 7 bases, and the junction holds 17 bases not matched to any gene. CDR3 length: 15 amino acids, cysteine to phenylalanine. Here the CDR3 DNA is all that survives: 45 bases in frame from base 1. CDR1 and CDR2, looked up from the germline V gene (reference sequence), are GTSNPN and SVGIG.

The library was obtained by the immunoSEQ multiplex PCR assay. RNA was extracted from all samples and reverse transcribed into cDNA as template for TCR sequencing. First-strand cDNA was synthesized with SuperScript III using a 2:1 mix of oligo-dT and random hexamers. A synthetic immune receptor repertoire was used to assess amplification bias, and residual bias was removed computationally. As for the authors' bioinformatics: After raw reads were preprocessed to remove errors, the CDR3 was defined following IMGT conventions as running from the conserved cysteine to phenylalanine. Clonality was calculated as 1 minus Shannon entropy normalized by log2 of the number of productive unique TCRs. Whether scalp clones were CD4 or CD8 was inferred by matching scalp TCRbeta sequences against CD4 and CD8 repertoires sorted from blood. TCRdb took this table from immuneACCESS and kept in-frame rearrangements with V and J called. Such tables lack part of the clones; where checked against another copy, unresolved V genes explain under half of the gap, and the rest is unexplained. V and J calls plus clone size are reproduced from that table; the DNA served to infer D and trimming. The sample contains about 120,000 clones, about 50% of them found a single time. In total, the top ten clones hold 0.46% of the sample.

The rearrangement joined TRBV30 to TRBJ2-5, and 8 junctional nucleotides match TRBD2. Specimen: CD4+ T cells sorted from blood, collected at week 4, from a patient treated with tofacitinib. The sequence came from a human donor with alopecia areata. The nucleotide sequence reads TGTGCCTCCGATCTTCGGGAGGGACCCTCGGGGACCCAGTACTTC. This codes for CASDLREGPSGTQYF.